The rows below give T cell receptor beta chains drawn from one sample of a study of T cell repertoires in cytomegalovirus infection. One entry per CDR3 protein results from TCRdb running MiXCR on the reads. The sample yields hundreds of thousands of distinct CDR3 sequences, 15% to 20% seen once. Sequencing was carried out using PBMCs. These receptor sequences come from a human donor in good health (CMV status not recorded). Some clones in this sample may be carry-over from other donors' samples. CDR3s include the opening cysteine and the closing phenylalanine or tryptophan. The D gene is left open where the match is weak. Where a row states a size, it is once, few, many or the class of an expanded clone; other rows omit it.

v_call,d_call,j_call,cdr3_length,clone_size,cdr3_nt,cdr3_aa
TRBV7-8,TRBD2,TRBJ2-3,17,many,TGTGCCAGCAGCTTAGCGCAGGGACTAGCGAGGTCGTGGGCGCAGTATTTT,CASSLAQGLARSWAQYF
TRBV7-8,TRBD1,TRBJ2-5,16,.,TGTGCCAGCAGCCCGCCCGGGACAGGGGCCAGCGAGACCCAGTACTTC,CASSPPGTGASETQYF
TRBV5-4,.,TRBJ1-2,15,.,TGTGCCAGCAGCTTGCTCGCGGATGAAAACTATGGCTACACCTTC,CASSLLADENYGYTF
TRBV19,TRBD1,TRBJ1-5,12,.,TGTGCCAGCACAGACAGGGTGCAGCCCCAGCATTTT,CASTDRVQPQHF
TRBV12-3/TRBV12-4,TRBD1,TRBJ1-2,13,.,TGTGCCAGCAGTTTAGGACAGGGCCTGCACTACACCTTC,CASSLGQGLHYTF
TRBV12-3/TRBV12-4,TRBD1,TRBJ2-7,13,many,TGTGCCAGCAGCCGGAACAGGGGCTACGAGCAGTACTTC,CASSRNRGYEQYF
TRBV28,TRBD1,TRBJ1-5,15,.,TGTGCCAGCAGTTTCCGACAGGGAACTAATCAGCCCCAGCATTTT,CASSFRQGTNQPQHF
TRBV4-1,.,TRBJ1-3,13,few,TGCGCCAGCAGCCAACGGGGGATTGACACCATATATTTT,CASSQRGIDTIYF
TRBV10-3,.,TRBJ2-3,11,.,TGTGCCATCAGTGAAGGGGATACGCAGTATTTT,CAISEGDTQYF
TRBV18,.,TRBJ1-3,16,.,TGTGCCAGCTCACCGCAGGGAATCTCCTCTGGAAACACCATATATTTT,CASSPQGISSGNTIYF
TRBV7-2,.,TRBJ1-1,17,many,TGTGCCAGCAGCTTAGGAATGATCGGGGGAGGAAACACTGAAGCTTTCTTT,CASSLGMIGGGNTEAFF
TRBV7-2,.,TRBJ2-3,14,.,TGTGCCAGCAGCTCCCGTCGGGGCACAGATACGCAGTATTTT,CASSSRRGTDTQYF
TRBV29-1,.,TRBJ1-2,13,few,TGCAGCGTTGAACGGGACATTCGATGGGGCTACACCTTC,CSVERDIRWGYTF
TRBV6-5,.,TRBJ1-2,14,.,TGTGCCAGCACTCCCCTCGGGGGCGCATATGGCTACACCTTC,CASTPLGGAYGYTF
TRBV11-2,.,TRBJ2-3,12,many,TGTGCCAGCAGCTTCCCCGGGAATCCGCAGTATTTT,CASSFPGNPQYF
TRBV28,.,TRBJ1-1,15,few,TGTGCCAGCAGTTTATACCCCCCCAGGGGTATCAATGCTTTCTTT,CASSLYPPRGINAFF
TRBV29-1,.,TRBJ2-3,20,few,TGCAGCGCCCGACCACGGCAGGGGAAAAACCGGGACTACGACACAGATACGCAGTATTTT,CSARPRQGKNRDYDTDTQYF
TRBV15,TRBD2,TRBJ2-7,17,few,TGTGCCACCAGCCGTCCACTTAGCGGGGGAGATACAGAAGAGCAGTACTTC,CATSRPLSGGDTEEQYF
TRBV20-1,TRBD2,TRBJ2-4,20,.,TGCAGTGCCAGCCCGGTCGTCAGCGGGGGGCAACTACTACTGAAAAACATTCAGTACTTC,CSASPVVSGGQLLLKNIQYF
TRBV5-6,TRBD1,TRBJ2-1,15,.,TGTGCCAGCAGCTTGGGCCGACAGGGGAACAATGAGCAGTTCTTC,CASSLGRQGNNEQFF
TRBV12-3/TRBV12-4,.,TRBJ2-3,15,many,TGTGCCAGCAGCCCCCAGGGGGGGGGCACAGATACGCAGTATTTT,CASSPQGGGTDTQYF
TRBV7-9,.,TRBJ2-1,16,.,TGTGCCAGCAGCAGACCGGGGACGGACCCAATGATAGGGCAGTTCTTC,CASSRPGTDPMIGQFF
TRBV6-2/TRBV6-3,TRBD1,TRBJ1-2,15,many,TGTGCCAGCAGCCCACGACAGGGATCTAACTATGGCTACACCTTC,CASSPRQGSNYGYTF
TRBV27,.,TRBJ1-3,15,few,TGTGCCAGCAGTTTATGGGGCACGAAAGGAAACACCATATATTTT,CASSLWGTKGNTIYF
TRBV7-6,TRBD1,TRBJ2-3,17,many,TGTGCCAGCAGCGTACAGGGGACCAACGTTGGCACAGATACGCAGTATTTT,CASSVQGTNVGTDTQYF
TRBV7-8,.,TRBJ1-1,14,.,TGTGCCAGCAGCTTTTCAGGGAGGAACACTGAAGCTTTCTTT,CASSFSGRNTEAFF
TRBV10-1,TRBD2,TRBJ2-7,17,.,TGCGCCAGCAGTGAGCCTAGCGGGAGGGCCTATTTGTACGAGCAGTACTTC,CASSEPSGRAYLYEQYF
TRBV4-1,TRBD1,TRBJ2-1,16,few,TGCGCCAGCAGCCAAGGAGCCGGGACAGGACACAATGAGCAGTTCTTC,CASSQGAGTGHNEQFF
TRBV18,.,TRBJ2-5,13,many,TGTGCCAGCTCACCACAGAGGCAAGAGACCCAGTACTTC,CASSPQRQETQYF
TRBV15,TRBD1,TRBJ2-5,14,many,TGTGCCACCACTACCGGGACAGTACAAGAGACCCAGTACTTC,CATTTGTVQETQYF
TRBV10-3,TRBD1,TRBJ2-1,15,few,TGTGCCATCAGTGAGTCGACAGGGCTGAGGAATGAGCAGTTCTTC,CAISESTGLRNEQFF
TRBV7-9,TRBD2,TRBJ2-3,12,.,TGTGCCAGCAGCTTAGATGGGACTAGCGTGTATTTT,CASSLDGTSVYF
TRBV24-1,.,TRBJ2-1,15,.,TGTGCCACCAGTGATCCCCGGGGGGCCGGGAATGAGCAGTTCTTC,CATSDPRGAGNEQFF
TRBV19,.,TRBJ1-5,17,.,TGTGCCAGTAGTATCCAGCCCTACAGGAGGGCCGATCAGCCCCAGCATTTT,CASSIQPYRRADQPQHF
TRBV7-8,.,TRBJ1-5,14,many,TGTGCCAGCAGCACGGGGGATAGCAATCAGCCCCAGCATTTT,CASSTGDSNQPQHF
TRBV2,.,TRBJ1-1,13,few,TGTGCCAGCAGTGAACGGGGTTGGACTGAAGCTTTCTTT,CASSERGWTEAFF
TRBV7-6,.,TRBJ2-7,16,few,TGTGCCAGCAGCTTAGGTTGGGGGTCAGATAACTACGAGCAGTACTTC,CASSLGWGSDNYEQYF
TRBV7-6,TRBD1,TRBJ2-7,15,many,TGTGCCAGCAGCCAAGCGCTACAGGGGGTCTACGAGCAGTACTTC,CASSQALQGVYEQYF
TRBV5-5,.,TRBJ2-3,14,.,TGTGCCAGCAGCTTTTCGGTGGTAGAAGATACGCAGTATTTT,CASSFSVVEDTQYF
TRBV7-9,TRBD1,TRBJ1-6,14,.,TGTGCCAGCAGCTGGGGACAGGGGTATTCACCCCTCCACTTT,CASSWGQGYSPLHF
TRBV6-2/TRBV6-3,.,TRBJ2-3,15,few,TGTGCCAGCAGTTCTCTAGCCCGAGGGGCAGATACGCAGTATTTT,CASSSLARGADTQYF
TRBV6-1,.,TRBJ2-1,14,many,TGTGCCAGCTCCCCCGGGCCTCCCCCCAATGAGCAGTTCTTC,CASSPGPPPNEQFF
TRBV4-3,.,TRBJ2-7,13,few,TGCGCCAGCAGCCTGGAGCTAGCGAGGGAGCAGTACTTC,CASSLELAREQYF
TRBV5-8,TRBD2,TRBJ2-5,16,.,TGTGCCAGCAGCTTTGGGCTAGCGGGGACCAAAGAGACCCAGTACTTC,CASSFGLAGTKETQYF
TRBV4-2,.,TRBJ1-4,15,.,TGTGCCAGCAGCCAATGGGCACAGGGAGGGGAAAAACTGTTTTTT,CASSQWAQGGEKLFF
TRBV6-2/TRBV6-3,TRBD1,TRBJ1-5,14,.,TGTGCCAGCCACGGACAGGGACGCCATCAGCCCCAGCATTTT,CASHGQGRHQPQHF
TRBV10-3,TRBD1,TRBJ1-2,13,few,TGTGCCATCAATCAGGGGGCGGCTGGCGGCTACACCTTC,CAINQGAAGGYTF
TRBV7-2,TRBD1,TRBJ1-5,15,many,TGTGCCAGCAGCGCAGGGGGGAGTAGCAATCAGCCCCAGCATTTT,CASSAGGSSNQPQHF
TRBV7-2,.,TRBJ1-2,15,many,TGTGCCAGCAGCCCCCCCAACAGGCCTAACTATGGCTACACCTTC,CASSPPNRPNYGYTF
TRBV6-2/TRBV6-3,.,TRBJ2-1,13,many,TGTGCCAGCCGGGGGACTGGACCCCTGGAGCAGTTCTTC,CASRGTGPLEQFF
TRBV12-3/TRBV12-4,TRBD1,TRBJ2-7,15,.,TGTGCCAGCAGTCAGGGACAGGGTTACACCTACGAGCAGTACTTC,CASSQGQGYTYEQYF
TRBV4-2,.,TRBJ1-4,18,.,TGTGCCAGCAGCCAAGACCCCGCGGCAGTAGGGATTAATGAAAAACTGTTTTTT,CASSQDPAAVGINEKLFF